These 24 T cell receptor beta chains share one sample of origin, sequenced in a study of control samples from healthy donors and cancer patients. Sequencing was performed with immunoSEQ multiplex PCR; in TCRdb, only in-frame clones are kept and a portion is missing. The repertoire holds more than 90,000 clones, with approximately 90% as singletons. Input material: blood. The receptor source for this set is a man aged 30 to 39 in good health.

The chain is built from TRBV18 and TRBJ2-5; unclear D gene. The CDR3 totals 15 residues. Looked up from germline, CDR1 is KGHSH and CDR2 is LQKENI. Trimming shortened V by 3 bases and J by 7 bases, and 18 bases separated the two germline ends. The CDR3 nucleotides read TGTGCCAGCTCACCGGCAGGCCTTCCCGGTGGGACCCAGTACTTC. Its translation: CASSPAGLPGGTQYF.

DNA for the CDR3: TGTGCCAGCAGGGCCCTCATGAACACTGAAGCTTTCTTT. This gives the protein CASRALMNTEAFF. V and J are TRBV12-3 or TRBV12-4 and TRBJ1-1; D gene unclear. The CDR3 is made up of 13 amino acids. Trimming removed 6 bases at V and 0 bases at J, with 8 bases between.

In this sample, this clone turned up once. The chain uses TRBV27 and TRBJ2-3; D is possibly TRBD1 or TRBD2 (5 bases each). The ends were cut back, 7 bases at V and 2 bases at J, with 22 bases in the middle. In germline, CDR1 is MNHEY, CDR2 SMNVEV (reference sequence). The CDR3 runs 17 residues. The CDR3 DNA reads as TGTGCCAGCAAGCCCTTTGAGGGGTTTAGATACACAGATACGCAGTATTTT. This gives the protein CASKPFEGFRYTDTQYF.

The sample holds one count of this clone. The chain combines TRBV7-9 with TRBJ1-5; D unclear. V was clipped by 1 base and J by 9 bases, with 4 bases between them. Germline CDR1 is SEHNR and CDR2 is FQNEAQ (reference sequence). This CDR3 is 11 amino acids long. CDR3 protein: CASSLGGPQHF. In nucleotides, the CDR3 is TGTGCCAGCAGCTTAGGTGGGCCCCAGCATTTT. Looking up the rest from reference TRBV7-9 and TRBJ1-5 gives the full variable domain: DTGVSQNPRHKITKRGQNVTFRCDPISEHNRLYWYRQTLGQGPEFLTYFQNEAQLEKSRLLSDRFSAERPKGSFSTLEIQRTEQGDSAMYLCASSLGGPQHFGDGTRLSIL.

The V gene is TRBV14, the J gene TRBJ2-3; D is unresolved. V was pared by 0 bases and J by 4 bases, with 17 bases between. Germline lookup yields CDR1 SGHDN and CDR2 FVKESK. CDR3 length: 17 residues. DNA for the CDR3: TGTGCCAGCAGCCAAGACGCCCCCGGGTGGAGAGCAGATACGCAGTATTTT. Amino acids: CASSQDAPGWRADTQYF.

The chain has TRBV5-1 and TRBJ2-2, with D unclear. Germline CDR1 SGHRS, CDR2 YFSETQ. The V end was cut by 3 bases, the J end by 0 bases, with 12 bases between. The CDR3 contains 16 residues. CDR3 nucleotide sequence: TGCGCCAGCAGCTCCCGGGCGGAAACGAACACCGGGGAGCTGTTTTTT. Translated, it gives CASSSRAETNTGELFF.

V and J are TRBV5-6 and TRBJ1-2, with unresolved D. Germline-derived CDR1 and CDR2 are SGHDT and YYEEEE. Trimming removed 0 bases from V and 4 bases from J, with 4 bases in between. The CDR3 extends over 12 amino acids. CDR3 loop: CASSLVTYGYTF. CDR3 in DNA: TGTGCCAGCAGCTTGGTAACCTATGGCTACACCTTC.

The chain's CDR3 is CASSPLAGTNEKLFF. The CDR3 coding sequence is TGTGCCAGCTCACCACTCGCAGGTACTAATGAAAAACTGTTTTTT. The chain is built from TRBV18 and TRBJ1-4; unclear D gene. Germline CDR1 and CDR2: KGHSH and LQKENI. Trimming left V 1 base short and J 2 bases short, with 8 bases between. The CDR3 covers 15 residues.

The V gene is TRBV19, the J gene TRBJ1-5, with D possibly being TRBD1 (5 bases). V was trimmed by 9 bases and J by 5 bases, leaving 14 bases between them. The CDR3 runs to 13 residues. Germline-derived CDR1 and CDR2 are LNHDA and SQIVND (reference sequence). The CDR3 reads CASESGIDQPQHF. The CDR3 region has the DNA TGTGCCAGCGAATCAGGGATAGATCAGCCCCAGCATTTT.

This chain joins TRBV19 and TRBJ1-1; a possible D gene is TRBD1 (5 bases). With 5 bases removed from V and 5 bases from J, the gap between germline ends came to 9 bases. The CDR3 length is 12 residues. Germline CDR1 LNHDA, CDR2 SQIVND (reference sequence). The CDR3 region is CASSGARTEAFF. The CDR3 DNA reads as TGTGCCAGTAGTGGGGCGCGGACTGAAGCTTTCTTT. Full variable domain (remainder filled in from reference TRBV19 and TRBJ1-1): DGGITQSPKYLFRKEGQNVTLSCEQNLNHDAMYWYRQDPGQGLRLIYYSQIVNDFQKGDIAEGYSVSREKKESFPLTVTSAQKNPTAFYLCASSGARTEAFFGQGTRLTVV.

The CDR3 bases are TGTGCCAGCAAGTTTTCAGAGAGCTCCTACGAGCAGTACTTC. As protein: CASKFSESSYEQYF. The rearrangement uses TRBV6-6 and TRBJ2-7; D is ambiguous. Trimming removed 7 bases from V and 0 bases from J, with 13 bases in between. The CDR3 loop spans 14 amino acids. The germline V gene encodes CDR1 MNHNY and CDR2 SVGAGI (reference sequence).

V usage is TRBV19 and J usage is TRBJ2-7; a possible D gene is TRBD2 (6 bases). The CDR3 runs 15 residues. Trimming stripped 3 bases from V and 7 bases from J, with 19 bases between. From germline, CDR1 is LNHDA and CDR2 SQIVND (reference sequence). The CDR3 here is CASSISRDFKGEQYF. CDR3 DNA sequence: TGTGCCAGTAGTATTTCCCGGGACTTCAAGGGGGAGCAGTACTTC.

CDR3 sequence (DNA): TGTGCCAGCAGCCCTATTGGCCCCTACTATAATTCACCCCTCCACTTT. Translation: CASSPIGPYYNSPLHF. This chain connects TRBV7-2 to TRBJ1-6; the D is unclear. Germline V CDR1 and CDR2: SGHTA, FQGNSA. V was trimmed by 5 bases and J by 3 bases, leaving 14 bases between them. The CDR3 extends over 16 amino acids. The full variable domain, its missing parts supplied by reference TRBV7-2 and TRBJ1-6, is GAGVSQSPSNKVTEKGKDVELRCDPISGHTALYWYRQSLGQGLEFLIYFQGNSAPDKSGLPSDRFSAERTGGSVSTLTIQRTQQEDSAVYLCASSPIGPYYNSPLHFGNGTRLTVT.

The genes are TRBV4-1 and TRBJ2-3, with 7 bases that match TRBD1. J lost 3 bases, V lost 3 bases, and 15 bases had no gene match. The CDR3 consists of 18 residues. The germline V gene encodes CDR1 MGHRA and CDR2 YSYEKL. Here the CDR3 DNA reads TGCGCCAGCAGCCACTCCCCCAGGACACTCAGGGGGACAGATACGCAGTATTTT. Translated, it gives CASSHSPRTLRGTDTQYF.

The CDR3 loop is CASSIDRGGGQNQPQHF. Here the CDR3 DNA reads TGTGCCAGTAGTATAGATAGAGGGGGGGGACAAAATCAGCCCCAGCATTTT. This sequence joins TRBV19 and TRBJ1-5; D perhaps matches TRBD1 (6 bases). The V gene's germline CDR1 is LNHDA and CDR2 SQIVND (reference sequence). The germline V and J ends were trimmed by 0 bases and 4 bases, with 16 bases remaining between them. This CDR3 contains 17 residues.

The chain couples TRBV6-2 or TRBV6-3 to TRBJ2-7; tentative D call: TRBD1 (6 bases). The CDR3 sequence is 15 residues long. The ends were cut back, 6 bases at V and 2 bases at J, with 17 bases in the middle. CDR1 and CDR2 from the germline V gene are MNHEY and SVGEGT. DNA for the CDR3: TGTGCCAGCAGCGACCGAAGGGGGAACACCTACGAGCAGTACTTC. This translates into CASSDRRGNTYEQYF.

The gene calls are TRBV2 and TRBJ2-4, with TRBD1 as a possible D gene (6 bases). Trimming pared 4 bases from V and 1 base from J, leaving 20 bases between. This CDR3 is 18 amino acids long. Germline lookup yields CDR1 SNHLY and CDR2 FYNNEI. CDR3 DNA sequence: TGTGCCAGCAGTGCGGACAGTGCTCCTTATTCGGCCAAAAACATTCAGTACTTC. This codes for CASSADSAPYSAKNIQYF.

The genes are TRBV7-8 and TRBJ2-7, with 10 nucleotides matching TRBD2. The CDR3 has 16 residues. Germline V gene lookup returns CDR1 SGHVS and CDR2 FQNEAQ. The trim removed 1 base at V and 1 base at J, leaving 4 bases unmatched. DNA for the CDR3: TGTGCCAGCAGCTTAGACAGCGGGGGGGCATCCTACGAGCAGTACGTC. Encoded protein: CASSLDSGGASYEQYV.

This chain links TRBV28 with TRBJ1-2; 8 bases are a match to TRBD1. The junction had 19 bases not matched to a gene; V was cut back by 7 bases and J by 6 bases. CDR1 is MDHEN and CDR2 is SYDVKM in the germline V gene. This CDR3 region has 17 residues. The CDR3 DNA sequence: TGTGCCAGCATGCCCCATCGACCCCCAGGGACAGGTGATGGCTACACCTTC. It yields the protein CASMPHRPPGTGDGYTF.

The chain links TRBV2 to TRBJ1-2; D not resolved. Germline CDR1 SNHLY, CDR2 FYNNEI. The V and J ends lost 6 bases and 4 bases respectively, with 12 bases between them. The CDR3 extends over 13 amino acids. The CDR3 DNA follows: TGTGCCAGCAGGGCCGGACGGCCCTATGGCTACACCTTC. Its translation: CASRAGRPYGYTF. The full variable domain, in which reference TRBV2 and TRBJ1-2 provide the parts outside the CDR3, is EPEVTQTPSHQVTQMGQEVILRCVPISNHLYFYWYRQILGQKVEFLVSFYNNEISEKSEIFDDQFSVERPDGSNFTLKIRSTKLEDSAMYFCASRAGRPYGYTFGSGTRLTVV.

In DNA, the CDR3 is TGTGCCAGCAGCATACAGGGTAACACTGAAGCTTTCTTT. This gives the protein CASSIQGNTEAFF. The genes are TRBV5-6 and TRBJ1-1, with D maybe TRBD1 (6 bases). Germline V gene sequence: CDR1 SGHDT, CDR2 YYEEEE. The ends were cut back, 4 bases at V and 2 bases at J, with 9 bases in the middle. This CDR3 region has 13 residues.

CDR3 sequence: CASSQDWGGRQPQHF. The CDR3 coding sequence is TGTGCCAGCAGCCAAGATTGGGGGGGCCGTCAGCCCCAGCATTTT. This chain joins TRBV3-1 (or the pseudogene TRBV3-2) and TRBJ1-5; the D gene is possibly TRBD1 (6 bases). Germline values: CDR1 LGHDT, CDR2 YNNKEL (reference sequence). CDR3 length equals 15 residues. V was cut by 0 bases and J by 6 bases, with 12 bases left in between.

The chain's CDR3 is CASSQDGSGMPWSEQFF. The CDR3, as DNA: TGTGCCAGCAGCCAAGATGGGAGCGGGATGCCTTGGAGTGAGCAGTTCTTC. The chain combines TRBV3-1 (or the pseudogene TRBV3-2) with TRBJ2-1, with 7 bases that match TRBD2. Germline V gene lookup returns CDR1 LGHDT and CDR2 YNNKEL (reference sequence). Trimming at V came to 0 bases and at J to 9 bases, leaving 14 bases not matched to a gene. This CDR3 spans 17 amino acids.

The chain employs TRBV5-1 and TRBJ2-7; D is unclear. CDR3 length: 16 amino acids. Germline values: CDR1 SGHRS, CDR2 YFSETQ. Trimming removed 1 base at V and 0 bases at J, with 14 bases between. The CDR3 coding sequence is TGCGCCAGCAGCTTGAATATCATGGGCCACTCCTACGAGCAGTACTTC. It translates to CASSLNIMGHSYEQYF. The whole variable domain, filled in from reference TRBV5-1 and TRBJ2-7, reads KAGVTQTPRYLIKTRGQQVTLSCSPISGHRSVSWYQQTPGQGLQFLFEYFSETQRNKGNFPGRFSGRQFSNSRSEMNVSTLELGDSALYLCASSLNIMGHSYEQYFGPGTRLTVT.